This T cell receptor (beta chain) derives from a study of molecular identifiers for immune sequencing clone quantification. The study, taken as a whole, reports: Whereas clones above 20 RNA copies held under 1% of naive-cell molecules, they held over 98% of effector molecules. A single cell's spiked Jurkat TCR RNA was reportedly detectable among 950,000 to 1,000,000 naive cells.

Naive CD8 T cells were sorted, and the gate applied was CD8+CD4-CCR7+CD45RA+. The germline gives CDR1 SNHLY, CDR2 FYNNEI. The CDR3 consists of 14 residues. V dropped 7 bases and J dropped 6; count of bases not matched to a gene: 9. The table lists this clonotype with many counts. Its antigen is still unknown. TCRdb processed the PCR reads anew with MiXCR; each CDR3 protein has one entry. The table shows a few hundred thousand distinct CDR3 sequences, with roughly a fifth occurring only once. Sequencing was performed on naive CD8+ T cells from blood, with Jurkat cell RNA spiked in. The subset: FACS-sorted CD8+CD4-CCR7+CD45RA+ naive T cells. This sequence joins TRBV2 and TRBJ2-3, with 8 bases identical to TRBD1. The sequence derives from a human donor in good health. Some libraries in this study had Jurkat cell RNA spiked in. CDR3 amino acids: CASKGPGGDDTQYF. CDR3 DNA: TGTGCCAGCAAGGGTCCAGGGGGCGACGATACGCAGTATTTT.